This T cell receptor beta chain was profiled in a study of T cell responses to AZD1222 COVID-19 vaccine. Broader study findings: Rises in breadth and depth of Spike-specific TCRs came after two AZD1222 doses.

CDR1 SGHRS and CDR2 YFSETQ come from the germline V gene. After removal of 2 bases from V and 5 bases from J, the junction contained 3 bases not matched to a gene. The CDR3 runs to 16 residues. Regarding this clone: The antigen remains undetermined.

The assay was immunoSEQ multiplex PCR, and TCRdb's table has in-frame clones only and misses some. The table records fewer than 120,000 clones, 80% to 95% of them present only once. The material sequenced was peripheral blood, taken 28 days after the second AZD1222 dose. The gene calls are TRBV5-1 and TRBJ2-3; 15 bases are shared with TRBD2. This sequence originates from an adult who received the AZD1222 COVID-19 vaccine. The CDR3 spells CASSFGTSGGIDTQYF. As DNA, the CDR3 is TGCGCCAGCAGCTTCGGGACTAGCGGGGGGATAGATACGCAGTATTTT.